This T cell receptor (beta chain) was identified during a study of CD8+ T cells in alopecia areata. The germline gives CDR1 SQVTM, CDR2 ANQGSEA. The CDR3 spans 12 residues. With 7 bases removed from V and 3 bases from J, the gap between germline ends came to 13 bases. This sample's treatment: oral pan-JAK inhibitor, 5-10 mg twice daily. TCR sequencing used cDNA made by reverse transcription of extracted RNA. Method: immunoSEQ multiplex PCR; TCRdb's copy keeps in-frame clones and lacks some. The sample has 150,000 to 200,000 clones; 60% are singletons. This TCR was recovered from a human donor with alopecia areata. This chain joins TRBV29-1 and TRBJ2-7; D is possibly TRBD2 (6 bases). The sequenced sample was CD4+ T cells sorted from blood, obtained at week 24, from a patient treated with tofacitinib. The CDR3 DNA reads as TGCAGCGGCGGGACGGATTACTACGAGCAGTACTTC. Encoded protein: CSGGTDYYEQYF.